This TCR beta chain was documented in a study of T cells in Graves' hyperthyroidism and ophthalmopathy. Germline values: CDR1 SEHNR, CDR2 FQNEAQ (reference sequence). This CDR3 is built from 14 residues. Between the trimmed V and J ends, which lost 4 bases and 5 bases, there was a span of 14 bases. RNA transcripts served as the template for amplifying TCR beta CDR3 regions. The TCR CDR3 first-round RT-PCR relied on the HTBI primer set. TCRdb re-called the multiplex PCR reads with MiXCR, one entry per CDR3 protein. This repertoire shows about 840,000 distinct CDR3 sequences, 35% to 40% found once; its top ten account for around 10%. Study conclusions and caveats: Peripheral blood also featured most of the thyroid clonotypes expanded above 0.001. Classification by a 13 V-J model distinguished ophthalmopathy from stable hyperthyroidism.

This clonotype was recorded a few times. Its antigen is unknown. Sequenced: blood. The receptor was derived from a man aged 18 to 29 with Graves' hyperthyroidism. V usage is TRBV7-9 and J usage is TRBJ2-5; D remains unclear. CDR3 bases: TGTGCCAGCAGCTCCTCGACGGTCCGGGAGACCCAGTACTTC. This encodes CASSSSTVRETQYF.